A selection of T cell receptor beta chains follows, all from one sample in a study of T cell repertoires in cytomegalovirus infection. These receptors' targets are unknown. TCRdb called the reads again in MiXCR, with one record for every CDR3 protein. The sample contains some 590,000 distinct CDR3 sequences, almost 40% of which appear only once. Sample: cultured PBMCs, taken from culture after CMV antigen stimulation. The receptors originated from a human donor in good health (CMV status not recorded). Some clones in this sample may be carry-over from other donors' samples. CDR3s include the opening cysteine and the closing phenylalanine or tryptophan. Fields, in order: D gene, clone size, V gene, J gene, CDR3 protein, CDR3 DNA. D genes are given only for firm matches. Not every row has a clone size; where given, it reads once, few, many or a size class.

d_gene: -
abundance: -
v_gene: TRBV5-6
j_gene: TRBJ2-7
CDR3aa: CASSATHTSYEQYF
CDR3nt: TGTGCCAGCAGCGCCACACACACTAGCTACGAGCAGTACTTC

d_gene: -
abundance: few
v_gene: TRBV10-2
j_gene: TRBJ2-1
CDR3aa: CASRQLAGSSYNEQFF
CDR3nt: TGCGCCAGCCGACAATTGGCGGGCAGCTCCTACAATGAGCAGTTCTTC

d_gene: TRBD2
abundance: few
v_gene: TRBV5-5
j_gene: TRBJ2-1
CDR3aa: CASSSSGTSYNEQFF
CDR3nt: TGTGCCAGCAGCTCAAGCGGGACGTCCTACAATGAGCAGTTCTTC

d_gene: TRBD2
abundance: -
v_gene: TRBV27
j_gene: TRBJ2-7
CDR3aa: CASSLSWTSGSLGEQYF
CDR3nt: TGTGCCAGCAGTTTATCGTGGACTAGCGGGAGTTTGGGTGAGCAGTACTTC

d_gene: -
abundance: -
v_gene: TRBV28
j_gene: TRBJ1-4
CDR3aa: CASRGSGNEKLFF
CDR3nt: TGTGCCAGCCGAGGGAGTGGTAATGAAAAACTGTTTTTT

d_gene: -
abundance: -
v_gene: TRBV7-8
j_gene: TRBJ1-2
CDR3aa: CASKLAGTYGYTF
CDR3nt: TGTGCCAGCAAATTAGCGGGGACGTATGGCTACACCTTC

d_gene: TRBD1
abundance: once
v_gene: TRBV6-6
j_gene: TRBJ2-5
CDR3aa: CASSYSSGTGRRSTQYF
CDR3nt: TGTGCCAGCAGTTACTCGAGTGGGACAGGGCGTCGTTCGACCCAGTACTTC

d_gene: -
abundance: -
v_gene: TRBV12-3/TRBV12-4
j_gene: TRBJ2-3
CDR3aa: CANSLPGVDTQYF
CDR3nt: TGTGCCAACTCCCTTCCGGGGGTAGATACGCAGTATTTT

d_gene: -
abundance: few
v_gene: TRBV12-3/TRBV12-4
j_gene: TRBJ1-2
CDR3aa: CASSLGRLVNYGYTF
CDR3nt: TGTGCCAGCAGTTTGGGGCGACTCGTTAACTATGGCTACACCTTC

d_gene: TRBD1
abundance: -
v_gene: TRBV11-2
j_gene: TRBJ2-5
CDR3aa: CASSYRTGGKETQYF
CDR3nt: TGTGCCAGCAGCTATCGGACAGGGGGTAAGGAGACCCAGTACTTC

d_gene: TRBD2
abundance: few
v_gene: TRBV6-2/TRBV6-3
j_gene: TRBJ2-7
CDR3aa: CASSTLAGGPSYEQYF
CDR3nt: TGTGCCAGCAGTACTCTAGCGGGAGGGCCCTCCTACGAGCAGTACTTC

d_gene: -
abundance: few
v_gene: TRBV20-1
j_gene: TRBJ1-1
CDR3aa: CSARETLMNTEAFF
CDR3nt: TGCAGTGCTAGGGAGACATTGATGAACACTGAAGCTTTCTTT

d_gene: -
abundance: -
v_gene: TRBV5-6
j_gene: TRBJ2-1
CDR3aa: CASSGGGWGEVWDEQFF
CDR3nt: TGTGCCAGCAGCGGCGGGGGCTGGGGGGAGGTCTGGGATGAGCAGTTCTTC

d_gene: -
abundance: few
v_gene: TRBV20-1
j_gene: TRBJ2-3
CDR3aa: CSASPLRGQGDTQYF
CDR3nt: TGCAGTGCTAGCCCCTTGCGGGGGCAAGGAGATACGCAGTATTTT

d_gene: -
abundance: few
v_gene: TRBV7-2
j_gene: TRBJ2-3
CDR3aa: CASSLLGHTTDTQYF
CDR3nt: TGTGCCAGCAGCTTATTAGGACACACCACAGATACGCAGTATTTT

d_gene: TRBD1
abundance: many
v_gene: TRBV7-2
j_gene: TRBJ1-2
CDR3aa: CASSQRQGDGYTF
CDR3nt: TGTGCCAGCAGCCAAAGACAGGGGGATGGCTACACCTTC

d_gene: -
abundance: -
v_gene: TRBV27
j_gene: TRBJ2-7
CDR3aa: CASTAGGNYEQYF
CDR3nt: TGTGCCAGCACGGCTGGGGGAAACTACGAGCAGTACTTC

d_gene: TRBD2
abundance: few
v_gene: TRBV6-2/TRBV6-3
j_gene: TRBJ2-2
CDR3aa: CASSARTSGSANTGELFF
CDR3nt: TGTGCCAGCAGTGCCCGGACTAGCGGGAGCGCGAACACCGGGGAGCTGTTTTTT

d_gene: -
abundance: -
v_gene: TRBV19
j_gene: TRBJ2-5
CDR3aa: CASSIGRQETQYF
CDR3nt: TGTGCCAGTAGTATAGGCCGACAAGAGACCCAGTACTTC

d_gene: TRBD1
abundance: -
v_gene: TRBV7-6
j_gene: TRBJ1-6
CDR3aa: CASSQTGDHSPLHF
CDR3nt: TGTGCCAGCAGCCAAACAGGGGATCATTCACCCCTCCACTTT

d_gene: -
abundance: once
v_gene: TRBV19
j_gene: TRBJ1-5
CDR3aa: CASSIDRGSSQPQHF
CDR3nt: TGTGCCAGTAGTATAGACAGGGGTAGTAGTCAGCCCCAGCATTTT

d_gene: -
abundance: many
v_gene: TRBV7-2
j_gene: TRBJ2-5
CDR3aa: CASSSMGGLGQETQYF
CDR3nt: TGTGCCAGCAGCTCAATGGGGGGGCTTGGCCAAGAGACCCAGTACTTC

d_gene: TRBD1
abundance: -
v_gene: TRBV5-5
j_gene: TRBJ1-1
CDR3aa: CASSLVGTGALTEAFF
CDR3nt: TGTGCCAGCAGCTTGGTCGGGACAGGGGCGCTAACTGAAGCTTTCTTT

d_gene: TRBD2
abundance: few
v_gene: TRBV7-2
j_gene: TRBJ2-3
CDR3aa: CASSQGLAGGDTQYF
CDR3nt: TGTGCCAGCAGCCAGGGACTAGCGGGAGGTGACACGCAGTATTTT

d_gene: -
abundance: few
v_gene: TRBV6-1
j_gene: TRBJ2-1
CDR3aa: CASIPNSGSYYNEQFF
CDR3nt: TGTGCCAGCATCCCAAATAGCGGAAGCTACTACAATGAGCAGTTCTTC

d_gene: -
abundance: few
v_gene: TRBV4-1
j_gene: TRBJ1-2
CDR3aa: CASSQDGRAHGYTF
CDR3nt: TGCGCCAGCAGCCAAGACGGAAGGGCCCATGGCTACACCTTC

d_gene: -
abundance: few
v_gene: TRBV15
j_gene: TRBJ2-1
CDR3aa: CATSRAGLINEQFF
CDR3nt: TGTGCCACCAGCAGAGCAGGGTTGATAAATGAGCAGTTCTTC

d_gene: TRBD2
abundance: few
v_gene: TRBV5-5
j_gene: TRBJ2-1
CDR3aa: CASSWSPRASSGGALRNEQFF
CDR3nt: TGTGCCAGCAGTTGGTCTCCCCGAGCATCTAGCGGGGGGGCGTTACGCAATGAGCAGTTCTTC

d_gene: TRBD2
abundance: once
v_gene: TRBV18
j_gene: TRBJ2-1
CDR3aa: CASSTPGPGLSSYNEQFF
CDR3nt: TGTGCCAGCTCAACACCTGGGCCGGGACTAAGCTCCTACAATGAGCAGTTCTTC

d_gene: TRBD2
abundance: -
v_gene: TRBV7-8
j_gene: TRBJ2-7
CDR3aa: CASSLDWTGGEQYF
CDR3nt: TGTGCCAGCAGCTTAGATTGGACGGGAGGGGAGCAGTACTTC

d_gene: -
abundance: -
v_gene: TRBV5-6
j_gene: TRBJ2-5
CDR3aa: CASSWQGEETQYF
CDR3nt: TGTGCCAGCAGCTGGCAGGGAGAAGAGACCCAGTACTTC

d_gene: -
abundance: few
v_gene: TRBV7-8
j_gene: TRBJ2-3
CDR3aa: CASSLQFTDTQYF
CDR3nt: TGTGCCAGCAGCTTACAGTTCACAGATACGCAGTATTTT

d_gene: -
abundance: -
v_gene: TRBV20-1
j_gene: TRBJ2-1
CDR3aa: CSARGLQNEQFF
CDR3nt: TGCAGTGCTAGAGGACTCCAAAATGAGCAGTTCTTC

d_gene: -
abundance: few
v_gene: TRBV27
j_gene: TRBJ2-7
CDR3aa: CASRVAQGRYEQYF
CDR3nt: TGTGCCAGCAGGGTCGCCCAGGGTCGATACGAGCAGTACTTC

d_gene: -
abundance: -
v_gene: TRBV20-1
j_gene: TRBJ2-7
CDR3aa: CSAQATGAADYEQYF
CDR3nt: TGCAGTGCCCAAGCTACCGGGGCCGCAGACTACGAGCAGTACTTC

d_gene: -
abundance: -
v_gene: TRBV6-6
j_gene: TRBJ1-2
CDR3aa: CASSLYLQGSGGYTF
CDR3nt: TGTGCCAGCAGTCTCTACTTACAGGGAAGCGGTGGCTACACCTTC

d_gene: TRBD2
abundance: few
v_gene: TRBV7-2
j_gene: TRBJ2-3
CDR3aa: CASSLQSSGRAADTQYF
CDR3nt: TGTGCCAGCAGCTTACAATCCAGCGGGAGGGCCGCAGATACGCAGTATTTT

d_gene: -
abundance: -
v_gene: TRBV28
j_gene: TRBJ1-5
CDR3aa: CASSFRNSNQPQHF
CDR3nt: TGTGCCAGCAGTTTTAGAAATAGCAATCAGCCCCAGCATTTT

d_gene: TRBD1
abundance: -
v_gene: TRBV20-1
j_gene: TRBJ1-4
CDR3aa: CSADRGPGTNEKLFF
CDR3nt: TGCAGTGCGGACAGGGGGCCAGGGACTAATGAAAAACTGTTTTTT

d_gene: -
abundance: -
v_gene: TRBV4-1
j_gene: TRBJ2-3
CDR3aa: CASSQTLENTQYF
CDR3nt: TGCGCCAGCAGCCAGACCCTTGAGAATACGCAGTATTTT

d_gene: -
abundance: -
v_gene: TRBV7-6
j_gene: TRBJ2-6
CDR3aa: CASRRGGTGANVLTF
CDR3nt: TGTGCCAGCCGCAGGGGCGGAACTGGGGCCAACGTCCTGACTTTC

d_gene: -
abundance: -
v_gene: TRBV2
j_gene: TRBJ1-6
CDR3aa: CASSDYKTGNSPLHF
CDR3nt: TGTGCCAGCAGTGATTATAAGACAGGCAATTCACCCCTCCACTTT

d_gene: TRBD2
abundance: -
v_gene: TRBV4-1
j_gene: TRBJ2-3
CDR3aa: CASSLLPGGADTQYF
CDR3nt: TGCGCCAGCAGCCTCCTGCCGGGAGGCGCAGATACGCAGTATTTT

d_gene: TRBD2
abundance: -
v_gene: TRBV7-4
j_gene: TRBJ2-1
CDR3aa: CASSSIAGGPGHNEQFF
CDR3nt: TGTGCCAGCAGCTCAATAGCGGGGGGGCCGGGTCACAATGAGCAGTTCTTC

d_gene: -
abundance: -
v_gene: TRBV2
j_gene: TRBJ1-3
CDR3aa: CASSDEAGNTIYF
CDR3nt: TGTGCCAGCAGTGACGAGGCTGGAAACACCATATATTTT

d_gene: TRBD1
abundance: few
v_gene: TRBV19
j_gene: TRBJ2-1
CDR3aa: CASSILDRDSSNEQFF
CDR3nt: TGTGCCAGTAGTATTCTGGACAGGGACAGCAGCAATGAGCAGTTCTTC

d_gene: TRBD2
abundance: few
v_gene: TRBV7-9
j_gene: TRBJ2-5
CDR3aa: CASSPHLASGGEKTQYF
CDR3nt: TGTGCCAGCAGCCCTCACCTGGCTAGCGGGGGGGAAAAGACCCAGTACTTC

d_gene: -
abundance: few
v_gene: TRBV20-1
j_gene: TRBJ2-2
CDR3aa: CSARVGTGELFF
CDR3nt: TGCAGTGCTAGAGTCGGGACCGGGGAGCTGTTTTTT

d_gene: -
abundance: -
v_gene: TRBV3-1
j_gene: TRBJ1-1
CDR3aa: CASSLGRGEAFF
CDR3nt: TGTGCCAGCAGCTTAGGGAGGGGAGAAGCTTTCTTT

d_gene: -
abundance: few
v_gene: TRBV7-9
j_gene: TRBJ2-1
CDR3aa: CASSFGTLDNEQFF
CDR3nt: TGTGCCAGCAGCTTTGGGACACTAGACAATGAGCAGTTCTTC

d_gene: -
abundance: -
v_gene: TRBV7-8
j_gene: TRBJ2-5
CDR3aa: CASSPEGGGGRQTQYF
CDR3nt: TGTGCCAGCAGCCCCGAGGGGGGGGGAGGGCGGCAGACCCAGTACTTC

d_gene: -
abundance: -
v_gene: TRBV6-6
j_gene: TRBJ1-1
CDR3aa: CASSYGSRLTEAFF
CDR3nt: TGTGCCAGCAGTTACGGTTCCAGACTCACTGAAGCTTTCTTT

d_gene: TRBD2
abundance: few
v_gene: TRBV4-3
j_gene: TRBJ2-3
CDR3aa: CASSQEAGGYSTDTQYF
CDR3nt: TGCGCCAGCAGCCAAGAGGCGGGGGGCTATTCCACAGATACGCAGTATTTT

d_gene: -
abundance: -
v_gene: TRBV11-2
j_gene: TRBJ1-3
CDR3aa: CASTTVPLSGNTIYF
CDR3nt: TGTGCCAGCACCACCGTCCCTCTCTCTGGAAACACCATATATTTT

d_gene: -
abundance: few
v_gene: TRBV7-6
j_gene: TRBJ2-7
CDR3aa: CASSFAGTSSGIYEQYF
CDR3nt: TGTGCCAGCAGCTTCGCAGGGACTTCCTCTGGTATCTACGAGCAGTACTTC

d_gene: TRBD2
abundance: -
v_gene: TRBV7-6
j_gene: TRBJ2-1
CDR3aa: CASSWTSGGWDEQFF
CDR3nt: TGTGCCAGCAGCTGGACTAGCGGGGGATGGGATGAGCAGTTCTTC

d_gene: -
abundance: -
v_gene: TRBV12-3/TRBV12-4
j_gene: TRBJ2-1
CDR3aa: CASSLFPDDQEQFF
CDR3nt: TGTGCCAGCAGCCTTTTTCCGGACGACCAAGAGCAGTTCTTC

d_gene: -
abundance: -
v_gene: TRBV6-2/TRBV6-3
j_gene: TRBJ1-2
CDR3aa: CASTYMDSSNYGYTF
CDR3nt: TGTGCCAGCACATACATGGACAGTTCTAACTATGGCTACACCTTC

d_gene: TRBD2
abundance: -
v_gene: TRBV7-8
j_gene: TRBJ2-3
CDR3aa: CASSLGGGAPDTQYF
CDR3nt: TGTGCCAGCAGTCTTGGCGGGGGGGCCCCAGATACGCAGTATTTT

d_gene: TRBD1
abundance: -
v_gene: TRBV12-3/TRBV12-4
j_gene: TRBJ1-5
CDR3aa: CASSGGQGTQPQHF
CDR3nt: TGTGCCAGCAGCGGGGGACAGGGGACTCAGCCCCAGCATTTT